Listed below are T cell receptor beta chains from one sample, sequenced in a study of blood T cell repertoires in COVID-19. Clones were sequenced by immunoSEQ multiplex PCR, and TCRdb holds only the in-frame ones, with some missing. This table holds 120,000 or so clones, around 81% found once. Sequencing input: peripheral blood. Every receptor here comes from a woman aged 45-60 years with acute or convalescent COVID-19. CDR3s include the opening cysteine and the closing phenylalanine or tryptophan. Each record gives: V gene, J gene, D gene, clone size, CDR3 DNA, CDR3 protein. D genes are given only for firm matches. Clone size is stated in some rows and not others, as once, few, many or a class when expanded.

V gene: TRBV5-5; J gene: TRBJ2-3; D gene: TRBD1; clone size: NA; CDR3 DNA: TGTGCCAGCAGCTTTTACCAAAGGACAGGGACAGATACGCAGTATTTT; CDR3 protein: CASSFYQRTGTDTQYF
V gene: TRBV11-1; J gene: TRBJ1-2; D gene: TRBD1; clone size: NA; CDR3 DNA: TGTGCCAGCAGCCCGAGGACAGGAGTCTTCTATGGCTACACCTTC; CDR3 protein: CASSPRTGVFYGYTF
V gene: TRBV5-1; J gene: TRBJ2-3; D gene: NA; clone size: few; CDR3 DNA: TGCGCCAGCAGCTTCTCTAGAAGCTTCACAGATACGCAGTATTTT; CDR3 protein: CASSFSRSFTDTQYF
V gene: TRBV19; J gene: TRBJ2-1; D gene: TRBD2; clone size: NA; CDR3 DNA: TGTGCCAGTAGTCCGGGGGCGGGGGGGCCGAGGGATGAGCAGTTCTTC; CDR3 protein: CASSPGAGGPRDEQFF
V gene: TRBV28; J gene: TRBJ1-2; D gene: TRBD1; clone size: NA; CDR3 DNA: TGTGCCAGCAGCACTCCGGGACAGGGGGTTTTGTATGGCTACACCTTC; CDR3 protein: CASSTPGQGVLYGYTF
V gene: TRBV18; J gene: TRBJ1-1; D gene: NA; clone size: NA; CDR3 DNA: TGTGCCAGCTCACCACCATTCCGGGATGAAGCTTTCTTT; CDR3 protein: CASSPPFRDEAFF
V gene: TRBV9; J gene: TRBJ2-7; D gene: TRBD2; clone size: NA; CDR3 DNA: TGTGCCAGCAGCCCCTGGCAAGCGGGGGGCTCGGACGAGCAGTACTTC; CDR3 protein: CASSPWQAGGSDEQYF
V gene: TRBV19; J gene: TRBJ2-1; D gene: TRBD2; clone size: NA; CDR3 DNA: TGTGCCAGTAGGTCACTAGCGGGAGTGAGCGATGAGCAGTTCTTC; CDR3 protein: CASRSLAGVSDEQFF
V gene: TRBV30; J gene: TRBJ2-1; D gene: NA; clone size: NA; CDR3 DNA: TGTGCCTGGATGCGTTCCGGGGTCTACAATGAGCAGTTCTTC; CDR3 protein: CAWMRSGVYNEQFF
V gene: TRBV14; J gene: TRBJ2-3; D gene: NA; clone size: NA; CDR3 DNA: TGTGCCAGCAGCAAGAGGCCGGGTTCCACAGATACGCAGTATTTT; CDR3 protein: CASSKRPGSTDTQYF
V gene: TRBV2; J gene: TRBJ2-2; D gene: NA; clone size: NA; CDR3 DNA: TGTGCCAGCAGCCCCGGTTTCGGGAGCACCGGGGAGCTGTTTTTT; CDR3 protein: CASSPGFGSTGELFF
V gene: TRBV5-4; J gene: TRBJ2-3; D gene: TRBD2; clone size: NA; CDR3 DNA: TGTGCCAGCAGCCAATCCCAACTAGCGGTGAGCACAGATACGCAGTATTTT; CDR3 protein: CASSQSQLAVSTDTQYF
V gene: TRBV7-9; J gene: TRBJ1-6; D gene: NA; clone size: NA; CDR3 DNA: TGTGCCAGCAGCTTATCTCGGGGGGGAAGTGCTAATTCACCCCTCCACTTT; CDR3 protein: CASSLSRGGSANSPLHF
V gene: TRBV28; J gene: TRBJ2-7; D gene: TRBD2; clone size: many; CDR3 DNA: TGTGCCAGCAGTACGCGACTAGCGGGAGTACACTACGAGCAGTACTTC; CDR3 protein: CASSTRLAGVHYEQYF
V gene: TRBV10-3; J gene: TRBJ1-5; D gene: TRBD1; clone size: NA; CDR3 DNA: TGTGCCATCAGTGAGGGGACAGGGTATAGTCAGCCCCAGCATTTT; CDR3 protein: CAISEGTGYSQPQHF
V gene: TRBV19; J gene: TRBJ2-5; D gene: TRBD1; clone size: NA; CDR3 DNA: TGTGCCAGTAGTTCAGGGGGCCTTGGGCGCGACCAAGAGACCCAGTACTTC; CDR3 protein: CASSSGGLGRDQETQYF
V gene: TRBV9; J gene: TRBJ2-7; D gene: NA; clone size: NA; CDR3 DNA: TGTGCCAGCAGCGTATCCGCAGGGATAACCTACGAGCAGTACTTC; CDR3 protein: CASSVSAGITYEQYF
V gene: TRBV6-5; J gene: TRBJ2-5; D gene: TRBD2; clone size: NA; CDR3 DNA: TGTGCCAGCAGTCCTAGCGGGGGGGTAGAGACCCAGTACTTC; CDR3 protein: CASSPSGGVETQYF
V gene: TRBV27; J gene: TRBJ2-2; D gene: TRBD1; clone size: NA; CDR3 DNA: TGTGCCAGCAGTAAAACCTCCGGGACAGGGGGCGGGGAGCTGTTTTTT; CDR3 protein: CASSKTSGTGGGELFF
V gene: TRBV7-9; J gene: TRBJ2-3; D gene: NA; clone size: NA; CDR3 DNA: TGTGCCAGCAGCTCGAGCGACAGGTCCCCCACAGATACGCAGTATTTT; CDR3 protein: CASSSSDRSPTDTQYF
V gene: TRBV18; J gene: TRBJ1-4; D gene: NA; clone size: once; CDR3 DNA: TGTGCCAGCTCGCGAAACCCACGGAGTTTTAATGAAAAACTGTTTTTT; CDR3 protein: CASSRNPRSFNEKLFF
V gene: TRBV6-6; J gene: TRBJ2-2; D gene: NA; clone size: NA; CDR3 DNA: TGTGCCAGCAGAGGACCGACAGGGAACACCGGGGAGCTGTTTTTT; CDR3 protein: CASRGPTGNTGELFF
V gene: TRBV6-5; J gene: TRBJ2-7; D gene: TRBD1; clone size: NA; CDR3 DNA: TGTGCCAGCAGCGAGACAGGGGACTCCTACGAGCAGTACTTC; CDR3 protein: CASSETGDSYEQYF
V gene: TRBV10-3; J gene: TRBJ2-1; D gene: TRBD2; clone size: few; CDR3 DNA: TGTGCCATCAGTGGTCTAGCGGGAATGAATGAGCAGTTCTTC; CDR3 protein: CAISGLAGMNEQFF
V gene: TRBV10-2; J gene: TRBJ1-4; D gene: TRBD1; clone size: NA; CDR3 DNA: TGCGCCAGCAGTGAGAGACAGGGGGCGCAGAGTAATGAAAAACTGTTTTTT; CDR3 protein: CASSERQGAQSNEKLFF
V gene: TRBV4-2; J gene: TRBJ2-1; D gene: NA; clone size: NA; CDR3 DNA: TGTGCCAGCAGCCAAGACTTATACAATGAGCAGTTCTTC; CDR3 protein: CASSQDLYNEQFF
V gene: TRBV5-1; J gene: TRBJ2-5; D gene: TRBD1; clone size: once; CDR3 DNA: TGCGCCAGCAGCTTGTTAGGACAGGGGGCTGGGGAGACCCAGTACTTC; CDR3 protein: CASSLLGQGAGETQYF
V gene: TRBV5-1; J gene: TRBJ2-3; D gene: TRBD1; clone size: NA; CDR3 DNA: TGCGCCAGCAGCCACAGGGGTCTCAACACAGATACGCAGTATTTT; CDR3 protein: CASSHRGLNTDTQYF
V gene: TRBV4-1; J gene: TRBJ2-7; D gene: NA; clone size: NA; CDR3 DNA: TGCGCCAGCAGCCAAGATCTCGAGTCCTACGAGCAGTACTTC; CDR3 protein: CASSQDLESYEQYF
V gene: TRBV5-1; J gene: TRBJ2-7; D gene: TRBD2; clone size: NA; CDR3 DNA: TGCGCCAGCAGCGGCAGAACCGGGGGGTCTTACGAGCAGTACTTC; CDR3 protein: CASSGRTGGSYEQYF
V gene: TRBV2; J gene: TRBJ1-6; D gene: TRBD1; clone size: NA; CDR3 DNA: TGTGCCAGCAGTGAAATCAGGGGGAGTTCACCCCTCCACTTT; CDR3 protein: CASSEIRGSSPLHF
V gene: TRBV19; J gene: TRBJ1-2; D gene: NA; clone size: once; CDR3 DNA: TGTGCCAGTAGTATAAGGCGTGGGCGGCAGGGCCCTTTCTATGGCTACACCTTC; CDR3 protein: CASSIRRGRQGPFYGYTF
V gene: TRBV5-1; J gene: TRBJ1-1; D gene: NA; clone size: NA; CDR3 DNA: TGCGCCAGCAGCGGGCAGATGAACACTGAAGCTTTCTTT; CDR3 protein: CASSGQMNTEAFF
V gene: TRBV28; J gene: TRBJ2-7; D gene: NA; clone size: once; CDR3 DNA: TGTGCCAGCAGTTTAGGGGGGGCGGGAGCTGTCGAGCAGTACTTC; CDR3 protein: CASSLGGAGAVEQYF
V gene: TRBV2; J gene: TRBJ2-3; D gene: NA; clone size: NA; CDR3 DNA: TGTGCCAGCAGAAGGAGCGCGGGCACAGATACGCAGTATTTT; CDR3 protein: CASRRSAGTDTQYF
V gene: TRBV6-1; J gene: TRBJ2-7; D gene: NA; clone size: NA; CDR3 DNA: TGTGCCAGCAGTGAGGACAGACCCCACCCTTTGGGCGAGCAGTACTTC; CDR3 protein: CASSEDRPHPLGEQYF
V gene: TRBV30; J gene: TRBJ2-3; D gene: NA; clone size: once; CDR3 DNA: TGTGCCTGGAGTGTGATAGCGAGCACAGATACGCAGTATTTT; CDR3 protein: CAWSVIASTDTQYF
V gene: TRBV12-3/TRBV12-4; J gene: TRBJ1-2; D gene: NA; clone size: NA; CDR3 DNA: TGTGCCAGCACCCCGGGGGAGCGATATGGCTACACCTTC; CDR3 protein: CASTPGERYGYTF
V gene: TRBV5-1; J gene: TRBJ2-7; D gene: TRBD1; clone size: NA; CDR3 DNA: TGCGCCAGCAGCTCCGGGACAGGGTCCTACGAGCAGTACTTC; CDR3 protein: CASSSGTGSYEQYF
V gene: TRBV5-1; J gene: TRBJ1-6; D gene: NA; clone size: NA; CDR3 DNA: TGCGCCAGCAGCTTGTCTCAGGGAGGTTCACCCCTCCACTTT; CDR3 protein: CASSLSQGGSPLHF
V gene: TRBV10-3; J gene: TRBJ2-7; D gene: NA; clone size: NA; CDR3 DNA: TGTGCCACCGGGGGTAAAGGGGCCTACGAGCAGTACTTC; CDR3 protein: CATGGKGAYEQYF
V gene: TRBV5-4; J gene: TRBJ2-5; D gene: NA; clone size: NA; CDR3 DNA: TGTGCCAGCAGCTTGGCAGGGGCCCAAGAGACCCAGTACTTC; CDR3 protein: CASSLAGAQETQYF
V gene: TRBV4-1; J gene: TRBJ1-2; D gene: NA; clone size: NA; CDR3 DNA: TGCGCCAGCAGCCAAGAACACGTTGGCTATGGCTACACCTTC; CDR3 protein: CASSQEHVGYGYTF
V gene: TRBV12-3/TRBV12-4; J gene: TRBJ1-1; D gene: TRBD1; clone size: once; CDR3 DNA: TGTGCCAGCTCCGTGAGGGGGCAGGAGAATCCTTTCTTT; CDR3 protein: CASSVRGQENPFF
V gene: TRBV28; J gene: TRBJ1-2; D gene: NA; clone size: NA; CDR3 DNA: TGTGCCAGCAGTTTTGAATGGGGAGACGGCTACACCTTC; CDR3 protein: CASSFEWGDGYTF
V gene: TRBV19; J gene: TRBJ2-2; D gene: NA; clone size: NA; CDR3 DNA: TGTGCCAGCATGCCGAGGAACACCGGGGAGCTGTTTTTT; CDR3 protein: CASMPRNTGELFF
V gene: TRBV15; J gene: TRBJ1-2; D gene: NA; clone size: NA; CDR3 DNA: TGTGCCACCAGCAGAGATCGCCAGACAAACTATGGCTACACCTTC; CDR3 protein: CATSRDRQTNYGYTF
V gene: TRBV7-2; J gene: TRBJ1-1; D gene: NA; clone size: NA; CDR3 DNA: TGTGCCAGCAGCAGAGAGCCTCCCTGGGGCGTCGCTTTCTTT; CDR3 protein: CASSREPPWGVAFF
V gene: TRBV19; J gene: TRBJ1-3; D gene: NA; clone size: NA; CDR3 DNA: TGTGCCAGTAGTATTCCATCCGGGACTGGAAACACCATATATTTT; CDR3 protein: CASSIPSGTGNTIYF